The T cell receptor beta chain described here comes from a study of T cell responses to AZD1222 COVID-19 vaccine. Findings and caveats of the study: Donors were mostly white British, more females; clonal diversity possibly underestimated.

Trimming took off 4 bases at V and 2 bases at J, with 11 bases between the two ends. CDR1 and CDR2 (germline): MGHDK, SYGVNS. The CDR3 has 15 amino acids. Measured with immunoSEQ multiplex PCR; TCRdb has only the in-frame clones, and not every one. The table has about 180,000 clones, 80% to 90% seen once. This clone was seen only a few times. The antigen is undetermined. Sequenced material: peripheral blood, taken on day 0 of AZD1222 vaccination. The rearrangement links TRBV25-1 to TRBJ2-2, with D perhaps TRBD1 (6 bases). This receptor was identified in an adult in good health. CDR3 residues: CASSVVTGNTGELFF. The CDR3 coding sequence is TGTGCCAGCAGTGTGGTGACAGGCAACACCGGGGAGCTGTTTTTT. The complete variable domain, with remaining parts taken from reference TRBV25-1 and TRBJ2-2, reads EADIYQTPRYLVIGTGKKITLECSQTMGHDKMYWYQQDPGMELHLIHYSYGVNSTEKGDLSSESTVSRIRTEHFPLTLESARPSHTSQYLCASSVVTGNTGELFFGEGSRLTVL.